The 18 T cell receptor beta chains in this list originate from one sample, sequenced in a study of CD8 T cells in ankylosing spondylitis. TCRdb ran MiXCR on the 5' RACE reads and lists one entry per CDR3 protein. The table shows approximately 300,000 distinct CDR3 sequences, with less than 25% occurring only once. Sequencing was done on a sample of blood, either unsorted or a sorted T cell fraction (not recorded which). Source of these receptors: a female donor with ankylosing spondylitis or in good health (not recorded which).

The chain uses TRBV7-8 and TRBJ2-1; no firm D call. CDR1 and CDR2 from the germline V gene are SGHVS and FQNEAQ. Deletions cut 2 bases from V and 3 bases from J, with 20 bases between. This CDR3 contains 18 residues. The CDR3 DNA reads TGTGCCAGCAGCTTACCTGTAACGCGGCAGTCCTACTACAATGAGCAGTTCTTC. Protein: CASSLPVTRQSYYNEQFF.

This chain uses TRBV20-1 with TRBJ2-3; D possibly corresponds to TRBD1 (6 bases). Trimming stripped 6 bases from V and 4 bases from J, with 14 bases between. The CDR3 covers 13 residues. The germline gives CDR1 DFQATT, CDR2 SNEGSKA (reference sequence). CDR3 loop: CSARGIAADTQYF. The CDR3 DNA follows: TGCAGTGCCAGGGGTATAGCAGCAGATACGCAGTATTTT.

The rearrangement joins TRBV20-1 to TRBJ2-2; 7 nucleotides agree with TRBD1. CDR3 length: 17 amino acids. J was trimmed by 4 bases and V by 1 base; bases with no gene match: 12. Germline CDR1 DFQATT, CDR2 SNEGSKA (reference sequence). This chain's CDR3 is CSARVKGAGGGTGELFF. The CDR3 DNA reads TGCAGTGCTAGAGTTAAGGGGGCCGGTGGCGGCACCGGGGAGCTGTTTTTT.

The sample holds a few counts of this clonotype. This chain joins TRBV7-2 and TRBJ2-7, with 8 positions matching TRBD2. CDR1 and CDR2 (germline): SGHTA, FQGNSA. The J segment lost 4 bases and the V segment lost 5 bases, leaving 7 bases of the junction unmatched. The CDR3 is made up of 14 amino acids. CDR3 protein: CASSRSGGEYEQYF. The CDR3 DNA follows: TGTGCCAGCAGCCGCAGCGGGGGAGAATACGAGCAGTACTTC.

This clonotype has more than one count but fewer than ten. CDR3 nucleotide sequence: TGTGCCACCAGCAGAGTCGACGGGAGAACAGATACGCAGTATTTT. Residues: CATSRVDGRTDTQYF. The rearrangement links TRBV15 to TRBJ2-3, with D perhaps matching TRBD2 (6 bases). Trimming shortened V by 1 base and J by 3 bases, and 11 bases separated the two germline ends. Looked up from germline, CDR1 is LNHNV and CDR2 is YYDKDF (reference sequence). The CDR3 runs 15 residues.

This clonotype was recorded a few times. The rearrangement joins TRBV5-1 to TRBJ2-3, with TRBD2 identical over 10 bases. This CDR3 is built from 16 residues. In germline, CDR1 is SGHRS, CDR2 YFSETQ. V dropped 0 bases and J dropped 3; count of bases not matched to a gene: 4. CDR3 nucleotide sequence: TGCGCCAGCAGCTTGGCCCTAGCGGGAGTAACAGATACGCAGTATTTT. Its protein product is CASSLALAGVTDTQYF. The complete variable domain, with remaining parts taken from reference TRBV5-1 and TRBJ2-3, reads KAGVTQTPRYLIKTRGQQVTLSCSPISGHRSVSWYQQTPGQGLQFLFEYFSETQRNKGNFPGRFSGRQFSNSRSEMNVSTLELGDSALYLCASSLALAGVTDTQYFGPGTRLTVL.

This chain connects TRBV27 to TRBJ1-4; D possibly corresponds to TRBD1 (6 bases). The CDR3 contains 14 residues. CDR1 and CDR2 (germline): MNHEY, SMNVEV (reference sequence). V lost 4 bases and J 8 bases, leaving 14 bases between the germline ends. CDR3 in amino acids: CASSSSGVEEKLFF. CDR3 coding DNA: TGTGCCAGCAGTTCGTCAGGGGTCGAGGAAAAACTGTTTTTT. Filled out from reference TRBV27 and TRBJ1-4, the complete variable domain reads EAQVTQNPRYLITVTGKKLTVTCSQNMNHEYMSWYRQDPGLGLRQIYYSMNVEVTDKGDVPEGYKVSRKEKRNFPLILESPSPNQTSLYFCASSSSGVEEKLFFGSGTQLSVL.

This clonotype was seen many times. This sequence joins TRBV12-3 or TRBV12-4 and TRBJ2-1, with 8 bases aligning to TRBD2. The junction had 4 bases not matched to a gene; V was cut back by 0 bases and J by 0 bases. This CDR3 region has 17 residues. The chain's CDR3 is CASSLARLAGSYNEQFF. The CDR3, as DNA: TGTGCCAGCAGTTTAGCTCGGCTAGCGGGCTCCTACAATGAGCAGTTCTTC.

Comment on this clonotype: The junction differs from germline at one of its ends, possibly a read error. This chain connects TRBV7-2 to TRBJ2-1, with D maybe TRBD2 (5 bases). CDR1 is SGHTA and CDR2 is FQGNSA in the germline V gene. The CDR3 runs to 13 residues. The CDR3 DNA follows: TGTGCCAGCAGCTTAGGGACTTACAATGAGCAGTCCTTC. It translates to CASSLGTYNEQSF.

This clonotype was seen ten or more times. V and J are TRBV7-2 and TRBJ2-2; 7 bases align to TRBD2. V dropped 4 bases and J dropped 7; count of bases not matched to a gene: 15. CDR3 length equals 17 residues. Germline CDR1 is SGHTA and CDR2 is FQGNSA. CDR3 nucleotide sequence: TGTGCCAGCAGCTCATTAACTTCGACTAGCTATGGCGGGGAGCTGTTTTTT. Translated: CASSSLTSTSYGGELFF.

The rearrangement joins TRBV20-1 to TRBJ2-3, with D possibly TRBD2 on 6 matching bases. Trimming took 6 bases from V and 0 from J, leaving 10 bases between them. The CDR3 sequence is 13 residues long. CDR1 and CDR2 from the germline V gene are DFQATT and SNEGSKA (reference sequence). The CDR3 reads CSAPGGSTDTQYF. The CDR3 bases are TGCAGTGCCCCCGGGGGAAGCACAGATACGCAGTATTTT.

The rearrangement links TRBV6-1 to TRBJ2-1; D gene ambiguous. V shed 11 bases and J shed 0 bases, with 14 bases lying between them. The CDR3 loop spans 14 amino acids. Per germline, CDR1 MNHNS and CDR2 SASEGT. The DNA of the CDR3 is TGTGCCTCACGTATAAGGAGCTCCTACAATGAGCAGTTCTTC. Encoded protein: CASRIRSSYNEQFF.

This clonotype was picked up a small number of times. J is TRBJ1-2 and V is TRBV2; no clear D. Trimming took off 6 bases at V and 4 bases at J, with 18 bases between the two ends. Germline-derived CDR1 and CDR2 are SNHLY and FYNNEI. The CDR3 length is 15 residues. CDR3 DNA sequence: TGTGCCAGCAGGGTCAGTGGGCCTATATCCTATGGCTACACCTTC. Encoded protein: CASRVSGPISYGYTF. Based on the CDR3 plus reference TRBV2 and TRBJ1-2, the full variable domain is EPEVTQTPSHQVTQMGQEVILRCVPISNHLYFYWYRQILGQKVEFLVSFYNNEISEKSEIFDDQFSVERPDGSNFTLKIRSTKLEDSAMYFCASRVSGPISYGYTFGSGTRLTVV.

The gene calls are TRBV29-1 and TRBJ2-5, with D uncertain. V was pared by 2 bases and J by 4 bases, with 11 bases between. This CDR3 contains 13 residues. In germline, CDR1 is SQVTM, CDR2 ANQGSEA. CDR3 nucleotide sequence: TGCAGCGTTGAAACCCCTAGAGGAGAGACCCAGTACTTC. Residues: CSVETPRGETQYF.

Note on this clonotype: This may come from a read error, since a much larger clone is one base off. The chain links TRBV29-1 to TRBJ2-4; D call uncertain. This CDR3 comprises 13 residues. Germline CDR1 SQVTM, CDR2 ANQGSEA. DNA of the CDR3: TGCAGCGTTCGTATTTCGGCCAAAATCATTCAGTACTTC. This encodes CSVRISAKIIQYF. The full variable domain, its missing parts supplied by reference TRBV29-1 and TRBJ2-4, is SAVISQKPSRDICQRGTSLTIQCQVDSQVTMMFWYRQQPGQSLTLIATANQGSEATYESGFVIDKFPISRPNLTFSTLTVSNMSPEDSSIYLCSVRISAKIIQYFGAGTRLSVL.

This clonotype appeared a few times. The rearrangement links TRBV7-8 to TRBJ2-1; D is unclear. The germline V gene encodes CDR1 SGHVS and CDR2 FQNEAQ. Deletions cut 3 bases from V and 9 bases from J, with 12 bases between. This CDR3 has 13 amino acids. CDR3 DNA sequence: TGTGCCAGCAGCTTGCACCTAGACACTGAGCAGTTCTTC. Its protein is CASSLHLDTEQFF. Supplemented by reference TRBV7-8 and TRBJ2-1, the full variable domain reads GAGVSQSPRYKVAKRGQDVALRCDPISGHVSLFWYQQALGQGPEFLTYFQNEAQLDKSGLPSDRFFAERPEGSVSTLKIQRTQQEDSAVYLCASSLHLDTEQFFGPGTRLTVL.

V usage is TRBV10-3 and J usage is TRBJ1-1, with TRBD1 matching over 9 bases. CDR3 length: 15 residues. J lost 5 bases, V lost 5 bases, and 9 bases had no gene match. Germline V gives CDR1 ENHRY, CDR2 SYGVKD. For the CDR3, the DNA is TGTGCCATCAGTAAGCCGGGACAGGGAAATACTGAAGCTTTCTTT. Translation gives CAISKPGQGNTEAFF.

The table lists this clonotype with a few counts. This chain uses TRBV15 with TRBJ1-3, with 8 bases identical to TRBD1. Trimming cost V 3 bases and J 3 bases; bases outside gene matches: 7. This CDR3 comprises 16 residues. Germline CDR1 and CDR2: LNHNV and YYDKDF (reference sequence). The CDR3 loop reads CATSRGTGTSGNTIYF. CDR3 bases: TGTGCCACCAGCAGGGGGACAGGAACGAGTGGAAACACCATATATTTT.